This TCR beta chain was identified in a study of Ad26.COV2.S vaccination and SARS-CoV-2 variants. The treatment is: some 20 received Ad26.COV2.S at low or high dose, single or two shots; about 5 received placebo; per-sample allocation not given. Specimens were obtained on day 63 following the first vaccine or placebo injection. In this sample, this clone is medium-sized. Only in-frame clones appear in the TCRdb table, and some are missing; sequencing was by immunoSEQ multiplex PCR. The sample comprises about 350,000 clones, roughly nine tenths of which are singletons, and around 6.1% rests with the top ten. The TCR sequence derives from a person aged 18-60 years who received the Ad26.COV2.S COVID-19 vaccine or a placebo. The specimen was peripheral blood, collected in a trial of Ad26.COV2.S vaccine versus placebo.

CDR3 region: CATLSQGRNTEAFF. As DNA, the CDR3 is TGTGCCACACTTAGTCAGGGAAGGAACACTGAAGCTTTCTTT. V is TRBV24-1 and J is TRBJ1-1, with D possibly matching TRBD1 (5 bases). V lost 10 bases and J lost 1, with 15 bases in between. The length of the CDR3 is 14 residues. Germline CDR1 and CDR2: KGHDR and SFDVKD.